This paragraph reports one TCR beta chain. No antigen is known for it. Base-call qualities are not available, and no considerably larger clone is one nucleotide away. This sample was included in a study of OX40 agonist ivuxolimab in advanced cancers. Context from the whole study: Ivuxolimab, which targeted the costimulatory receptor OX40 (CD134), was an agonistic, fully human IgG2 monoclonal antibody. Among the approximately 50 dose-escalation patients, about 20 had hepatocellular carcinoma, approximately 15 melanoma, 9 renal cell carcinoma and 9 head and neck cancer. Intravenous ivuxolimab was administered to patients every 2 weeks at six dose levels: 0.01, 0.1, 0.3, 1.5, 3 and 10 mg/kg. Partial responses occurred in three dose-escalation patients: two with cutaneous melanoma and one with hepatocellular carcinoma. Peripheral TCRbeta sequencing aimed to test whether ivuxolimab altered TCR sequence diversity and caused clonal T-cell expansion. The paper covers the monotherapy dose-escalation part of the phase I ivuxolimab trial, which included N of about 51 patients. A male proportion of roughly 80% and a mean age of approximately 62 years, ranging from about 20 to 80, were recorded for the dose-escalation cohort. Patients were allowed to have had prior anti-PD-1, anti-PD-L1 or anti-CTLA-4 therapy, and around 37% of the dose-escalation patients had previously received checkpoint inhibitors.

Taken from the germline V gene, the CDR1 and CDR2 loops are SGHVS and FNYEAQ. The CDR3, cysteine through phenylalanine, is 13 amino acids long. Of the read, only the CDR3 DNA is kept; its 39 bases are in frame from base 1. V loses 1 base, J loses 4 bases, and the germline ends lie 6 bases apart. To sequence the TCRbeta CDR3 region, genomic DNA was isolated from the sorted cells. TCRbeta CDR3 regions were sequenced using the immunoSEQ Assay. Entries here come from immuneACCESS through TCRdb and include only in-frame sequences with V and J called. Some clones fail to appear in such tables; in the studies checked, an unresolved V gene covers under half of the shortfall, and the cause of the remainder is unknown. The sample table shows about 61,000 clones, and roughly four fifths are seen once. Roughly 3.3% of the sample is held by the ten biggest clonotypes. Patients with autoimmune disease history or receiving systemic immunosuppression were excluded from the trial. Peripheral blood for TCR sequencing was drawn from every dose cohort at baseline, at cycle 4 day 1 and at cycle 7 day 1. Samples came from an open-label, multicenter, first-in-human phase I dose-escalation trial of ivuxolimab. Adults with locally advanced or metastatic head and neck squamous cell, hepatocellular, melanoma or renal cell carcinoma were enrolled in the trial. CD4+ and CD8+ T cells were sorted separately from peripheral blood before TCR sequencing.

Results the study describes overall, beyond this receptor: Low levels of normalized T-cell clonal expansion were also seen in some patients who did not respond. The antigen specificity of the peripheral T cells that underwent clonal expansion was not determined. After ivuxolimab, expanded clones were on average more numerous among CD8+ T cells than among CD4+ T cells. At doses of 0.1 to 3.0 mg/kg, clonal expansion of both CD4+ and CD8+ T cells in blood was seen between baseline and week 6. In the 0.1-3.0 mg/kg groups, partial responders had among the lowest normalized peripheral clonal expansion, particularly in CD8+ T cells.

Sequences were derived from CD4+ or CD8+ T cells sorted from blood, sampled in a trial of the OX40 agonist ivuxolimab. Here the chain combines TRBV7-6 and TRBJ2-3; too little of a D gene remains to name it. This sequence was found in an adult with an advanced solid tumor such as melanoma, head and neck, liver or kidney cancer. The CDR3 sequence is CASSLGRSDTQYF. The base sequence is TGTGCCAGCAGCTTAGGTCGGTCAGATACGCAGTATTTT.